The present entry profiles one T cell receptor (beta chain) with its context. The sample holds one count of this clonotype. It lacks a known antigen. There are no base qualities to consult, and no much larger clone falls within one base. One read alone is weak evidence. Systemically healthy Caucasian individuals from Russia, 39 in total and aged about 6 to 95 years, were included as donors. Around 9.9 milliliters of peripheral blood were collected from each donor into EDTA-treated Vacutainer tubes. PBMCs were isolated by Ficoll-Paque density-gradient centrifugation, with at least 6 million obtained per sample. Total RNA was extracted from PBMCs with Trizol reagent, with at least 5 micrograms obtained per sample. For every donor, flow cytometry on a PBMC aliquot measured the percentage of naive CD45RAhigh/CD27high T cells. The record originates from a study of blood T cells in healthy people across ages (dated by TCRdb to between 2014 and 2017). Broadly, across the study: Template switching captured roughly one uniquely barcoded TCR beta cDNA molecule per two T cells in model experiments. The study measured age-related changes in TCR beta repertoire diversity using deep sequencing normalized with unique cDNA molecular identifiers. The study analyzed two additional independent replicas of 1 million unique cDNA reads from the same blood draw for two donors, one aged 18 to 30 and one aged 80 or older. To avoid experimental bias, donors of different ages were distributed randomly across sequencing lanes. The donors were split into four age groups: young (average about 15 years), middle-aged (roughly 40), aged (approximately 60) and long-lived (approximately 80).

Library preparation used 5' RACE. Sequencing was performed on an Illumina HiSeq 2500. A second PCR of roughly 7 to 11 cycles was performed with a sample-barcoded 5' primer and a J-beta primer mix. Each TCR beta cDNA molecule received a unique molecular identifier from a template-switch 5' adaptor carrying 12 random nucleotides. At least 2.5 million CDR3-containing paired-end reads were obtained from each sample. First-strand cDNA synthesis was performed from all RNA using the Mint cDNA synthesis kit, with priming by a TRBC-specific oligonucleotide. Following uracil-DNA glycosylase treatment, a first 18-cycle PCR with universal primers M1SS and BC2_uni_R was performed on all cDNA. The authors processed their data as follows. For normalization, 1 million high-quality reads, each with a distinct molecular identifier, were randomly selected from each sample. Instead of being binned into consensus sequences, reads that shared molecular identifiers were thrown out. MiTCR, set to a Q25 quality threshold and the strictest error-elimination algorithm, was used for CDR3 identification, clonotype clustering and error correction. A nonparametric unseen species model using Euler transformation provided a lower-bound estimate of total TCR beta diversity. The public reads were run again by TCRdb, first through fastp at Q25 and then through MiXCR, and only productive beta chains were kept. Merged by CDR3 protein, the rows form single entries marked with the most common genes and DNA. TCRdb, not the authors, supplied the V and J calls. Recorded for this sample are fewer than 2,000,000 distinct CDR3 sequences; almost 35% of them occurred a single time. The top ten hold about 10% of the sample.

The research as a whole found: Because profiling used bulk unsorted PBMCs, naive and antigen-experienced compartments could not be compared conclusively. The percentage of naive T cells measured by flow cytometry correlated strongly with observed TCR beta diversity. Donor CMV infection status was unknown, potentially confounding age-related changes in expanded clonotypes. Observed TCR beta diversity per million T cells fell roughly linearly with age, and a significant reduction was already apparent by age roughly 40. Estimates of total diversity from one million sequenced T cells were regarded as lower bounds and underestimates. The long-lived group showed more naive CD4+ T cells, fewer expanded clones and increased TCR diversity than the aged group, suggesting age selection.

The material sequenced was blood. This TCR was sampled from a woman between 25 and 40 years old in good health.

The CDR3 protein: CASSPPGSSKQFF. The DNA reads as follows: TGTGCCAGCAGTCCCCCGGGTAGCTCAAAGCAGTTCTTC. The chain joins TRBV6-5 to TRBJ2-1; no D gene is confidently identified. Measured from the cysteine to the phenylalanine, the CDR3 is 13 residues long. Here the CDR3 DNA is all that survives: 39 bases in frame from base 1. V gives up 5 bases and J gives up 11 bases, and the segment between their germline ends measures 16 bases. CDR1 is given as MNHEY and CDR2 as SVGAGI, both from the germline V gene.